These T cell receptor beta chains were read from a single sample in a study of blood T cell repertoires in COVID-19. Clones were read by immunoSEQ multiplex PCR, and TCRdb kept only the in-frame ones, dropping some. The top ten hold approximately 4.3% of the sample, which has 250,000 to 350,000 clones, around 90% seen once. Sequences were obtained from PBMCs or T cells enriched from blood (not recorded which). The source is a woman aged 18-35 years with acute COVID-19. CDR3s leave out the opening cysteine and the closing phenylalanine or tryptophan. Each record gives: D gene, V gene, J gene, CDR3 protein. The D gene is left open where the match is weak.

.	TRBV13	TRBJ1-2	ASSSGRIYGYT
TRBD2	TRBV15	TRBJ2-3	ATSRGTKMRGREDTQY
.	TRBV6-4	TRBJ1-1	ASSASTGSPEAF
TRBD1	TRBV7-9	TRBJ1-5	ASSLGRDSDQPQH
.	TRBV7-2	TRBJ1-1	ASRVVRGAGTEAF
.	TRBV27	TRBJ2-7	ASSLSGPYEQY
.	TRBV28	TRBJ2-3	ASSLLPDTQY
TRBD1	TRBV27	TRBJ2-5	ATGDRGHQETQY
.	TRBV5-1	TRBJ1-2	ASSTDSFQSTTYGYT
.	TRBV12-3/TRBV12-4	TRBJ1-2	ASSPEGGRRDT
.	TRBV5-1	TRBJ2-1	ASSSAPSRRHNEQF
.	TRBV9	TRBJ1-2	ASSVDQGNYGYT
.	TRBV21-1	TRBJ2-4	ASSNGTGLWAKNIQY
TRBD1	TRBV7-9	TRBJ1-2	ASSPADRDRDGYT
TRBD2	TRBV3-1/TRBV3-2	TRBJ2-2	ASSQVGGRLAGGTNTGELF
TRBD2	TRBV28	TRBJ2-7	ASSLVFSGRSGIYEQY
TRBD2	TRBV7-2	TRBJ2-7	ASSLGAGEYEQY
TRBD1	TRBV28	TRBJ2-7	ASTSDRGIADSYEQY
.	TRBV12-3/TRBV12-4	TRBJ1-2	ASSYDRYGYT
.	TRBV29-1	TRBJ2-7	SVEAGNPYEQY
TRBD2	TRBV2	TRBJ2-7	ASRTPASGSDKQY
TRBD1	TRBV3-1/TRBV3-2	TRBJ1-5	ASSQDRTGGQPQH
TRBD1	TRBV28	TRBJ2-7	ASSLWTGPYEQY
TRBD2	TRBV11-2	TRBJ2-2	ASSGGLAGHGNTGELF
.	TRBV28	TRBJ2-7	ASSFSDTVQY
.	TRBV7-9	TRBJ1-1	ASSLEVQGYAF
.	TRBV25-1	TRBJ2-5	ASSEKTHQETQY
.	TRBV28	TRBJ2-7	ASSSTATGTYEQY
TRBD1	TRBV28	TRBJ1-2	ASFRTGGYGYT
TRBD2	TRBV6-6	TRBJ2-7	ASSLGTSGSYEQY
.	TRBV11-2	TRBJ1-1	ASARQDNTEAF
.	TRBV6-5	TRBJ1-1	ASSYSPAGETEAF
.	TRBV2	TRBJ2-3	ASLGLKADTQY
.	TRBV20-1	TRBJ1-1	SASPYEAF
.	TRBV3-1/TRBV3-2	TRBJ1-3	ASTLTGGASGNTIY
TRBD1	TRBV19	TRBJ1-4	ASTRTGERTNEKLF
.	TRBV5-1	TRBJ1-5	ASSSLSRQEIGPQH
TRBD1	TRBV28	TRBJ1-2	ASGSGGIENYGYT
TRBD2	TRBV27	TRBJ2-5	ARFLADDLTKETQY
.	TRBV28	TRBJ2-5	ASSTRVSKETQY
TRBD2	TRBV2	TRBJ2-1	ASGEREPSYNEQF
TRBD1	TRBV18	TRBJ2-2	ASSPIQGAAGELF
TRBD1	TRBV9	TRBJ2-1	ASSGGDRGRVYNEQF
TRBD1	TRBV5-1	TRBJ1-1	ASSLGGQGNTEAF
.	TRBV6-5	TRBJ1-1	ASRGPTDWNTEAF
.	TRBV18	TRBJ1-3	ASSRGGQTSSGNTIY